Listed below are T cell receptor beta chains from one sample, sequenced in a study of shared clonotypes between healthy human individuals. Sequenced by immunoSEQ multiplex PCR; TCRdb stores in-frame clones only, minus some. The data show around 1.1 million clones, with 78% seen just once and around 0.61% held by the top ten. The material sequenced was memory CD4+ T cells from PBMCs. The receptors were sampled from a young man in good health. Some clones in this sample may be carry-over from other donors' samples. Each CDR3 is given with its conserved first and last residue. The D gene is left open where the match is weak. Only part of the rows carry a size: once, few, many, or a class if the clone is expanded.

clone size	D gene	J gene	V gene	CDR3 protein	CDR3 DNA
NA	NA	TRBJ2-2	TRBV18	CASSPFQEITGELFF	TGTGCCAGCTCACCGTTCCAGGAGATTACCGGGGAGCTGTTTTTT
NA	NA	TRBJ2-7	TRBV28	CASSLGGGASTYEQYF	TGTGCCAGCAGTTTGGGAGGGGGCGCTTCTACCTACGAGCAGTACTTC
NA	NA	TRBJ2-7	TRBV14	CASSQGRASYEQYF	TGTGCCAGCAGCCAAGGGCGGGCCTCCTACGAGCAGTACTTC
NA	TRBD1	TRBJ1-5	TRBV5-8	CASAFSWTGGFYSNQPQHF	TGTGCCAGCGCCTTTTCTTGGACAGGGGGCTTTTATAGCAATCAGCCCCAGCATTTT
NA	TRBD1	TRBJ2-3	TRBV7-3	CASSPDRFTDTQYF	TGTGCCAGCAGCCCGGACAGGTTCACAGATACGCAGTATTTT
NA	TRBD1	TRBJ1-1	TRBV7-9	CASRGGTGEAFF	TGTGCCAGCAGGGGTGGGACAGGGGAAGCTTTCTTT
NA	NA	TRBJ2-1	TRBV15	CATSRDIFEVNEQFF	TGTGCCACCAGCAGAGATATATTCGAGGTCAATGAGCAGTTCTTC
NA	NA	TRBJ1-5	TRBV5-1	CASSFRDRSNQPQHF	TGCGCCAGCAGCTTCCGTGACCGGAGCAATCAGCCCCAGCATTTT
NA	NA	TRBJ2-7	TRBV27	CASSSSRYGREQYF	TGTGCCAGCAGTTCCTCCAGGTACGGAAGGGAGCAGTACTTC
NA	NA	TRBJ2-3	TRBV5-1	CASSFLIQGSWTDTQYF	TGCGCCAGCAGCTTCCTCATACAGGGTAGTTGGACAGATACGCAGTATTTT
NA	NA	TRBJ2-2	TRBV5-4	CASSPSRSGTGELFF	TGTGCCAGCAGCCCCTCCAGGAGCGGAACCGGGGAGCTGTTTTTT
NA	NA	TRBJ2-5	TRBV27	CASRGRGEETQYF	TGTGCCAGCAGAGGGAGGGGGGAAGAGACCCAGTACTTC
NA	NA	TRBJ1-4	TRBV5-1	CASSFYRGTNEKLFF	TGCGCCAGCAGCTTCTACAGAGGAACTAATGAAAAACTGTTTTTT
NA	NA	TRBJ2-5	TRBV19	CASSIVGARGGQETQYF	TGTGCCAGTAGTATAGTGGGCGCTCGGGGCGGTCAAGAGACCCAGTACTTC
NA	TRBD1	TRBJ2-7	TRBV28	CASSLPGTGSYF	TGTGCCAGCAGTCTTCCCGGGACAGGGTCGTACTTC
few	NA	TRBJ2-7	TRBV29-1	CSTQVGFGTYEQYF	TGCAGCACACAGGTGGGATTCGGAACCTACGAGCAGTACTTC
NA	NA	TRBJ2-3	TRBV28	CASSLARGWSPDTQYF	TGTGCCAGCAGCCTCGCCAGGGGATGGTCGCCAGATACGCAGTATTTT
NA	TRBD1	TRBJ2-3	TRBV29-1	CSVAQGQSTDTQYF	TGCAGCGTTGCTCAGGGACAGAGCACAGATACGCAGTATTTT
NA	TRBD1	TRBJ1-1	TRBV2	CASSEYGQGGAFF	TGTGCCAGCAGTGAATACGGACAGGGTGGTGCTTTCTTT
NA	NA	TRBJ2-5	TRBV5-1	CASSSGNSGVGETQYF	TGCGCCAGCAGCTCGGGTAATAGCGGAGTCGGGGAGACCCAGTACTTC
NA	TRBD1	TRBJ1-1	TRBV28	CASTTTGQVAEAFF	TGTGCCAGCACCACGACAGGGCAAGTCGCTGAAGCTTTCTTT
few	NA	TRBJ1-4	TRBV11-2	CASSREGHEKLFF	TGTGCCAGCAGTCGGGAGGGGCATGAAAAACTGTTTTTT